Reported below is one TCR beta chain. This sample was taken from a study of T cell changes during pregnancy in multiple sclerosis. The V segment lost 3 bases and the J segment 6 bases; nucleotides outside the gene matches: 7. The CDR3 spans 15 residues. The V gene's germline CDR1 is SEHNR and CDR2 FQNEAQ (reference sequence). Repertoires were generated with immunoSEQ multiplex PCR, while TCRdb's copy carries only in-frame clones and drops some. The sample contains about 72,000 clones, 91% of which appear only once. Sequencing was performed on peripheral blood, taken in the third trimester of pregnancy. The receptor was isolated from a female donor in good health, enrolled as a control in a pregnancy study. The chain couples TRBV7-9 to TRBJ2-2; 7 positions match TRBD2. The chain's CDR3 is CASSFGTKIPGELFF. The CDR3 DNA reads TGTGCCAGCAGCTTCGGGACTAAGATCCCCGGGGAGCTGTTTTTT.